These 30 T cell receptor beta chains were sequenced from one sample in a study of CD4 T cells in relation to SARS-CoV-2 and coronaviruses. Profiled with immunoSEQ multiplex PCR; TCRdb holds only in-frame clones, not every one. The table shows some 70,000 clones, with 80% to 95% occurring only once. Before the COVID-19 pandemic, during about 2011-2019, CD4+ T cells were taken from unexposed donors. The specimen was naive CD4+ T cells from PBMCs. As for subset: naive CD4+ T cells isolated by negative enrichment. The receptors here all came from a human donor in good health.

This clone was seen a few times. The chain combines TRBV6-6 with TRBJ2-3; the match to TRBD2 covers 12 bases. The V gene end was trimmed by 4 bases and the J gene end by 6 bases; junction bases not matched to a gene: 5. Germline V CDR1 and CDR2: MNHNY, SVGAGI (reference sequence). This CDR3 contains 15 residues. CDR3 coding DNA: TGTGCCAGCAGTTTTCCCGGGACTAGCGGGGATACGCAGTATTTT. Encoded protein: CASSFPGTSGDTQYF.

This clone has a single count. V and J are TRBV5-4 and TRBJ1-2; D gene ambiguous. This CDR3 has 14 amino acids. Germline loops: CDR1 SGHNT, CDR2 YYREEE (reference sequence). V was trimmed by 1 base and J by 4 bases, leaving 11 bases between them. The CDR3: CASSLSGSAYGYTF. DNA of the CDR3: TGTGCCAGCAGCTTGTCAGGATCGGCCTATGGCTACACCTTC.

The chain employs TRBV5-1 and TRBJ2-2; unclear D gene. Trimming pared 4 bases from V and 7 bases from J, leaving 14 bases between. Germline V CDR1 and CDR2: SGHRS, YFSETQ. The CDR3 spans 14 residues. As DNA, the CDR3 is TGCGCCAGCAGCCTTCCAGAATTTGGCGGGGAGCTGTTTTTT. The encoded protein is CASSLPEFGGELFF.

The V call is TRBV5-8, the J call TRBJ2-1; 12 bases fit TRBD2. CDR1 is SGHTS and CDR2 is YDEGEE in the germline V gene. This CDR3 comprises 16 residues. V dropped 3 bases and J dropped 2; count of bases not matched to a gene: 3. CDR3 sequence: CASSSGLAGTYNEQFF. Here the CDR3 DNA reads TGTGCCAGCAGCTCCGGACTAGCGGGGACCTACAATGAGCAGTTCTTC.

This clone was picked up one time. The rearrangement links TRBV2 to TRBJ2-2; possible D gene TRBD2, 5 bases. CDR1 is SNHLY and CDR2 is FYNNEI in the germline V gene. The CDR3 is made up of 14 amino acids. The V and J ends lost 8 bases and 3 bases respectively, with 13 bases between them. CDR3 coding DNA: TGTGCCAGCTTGAGGCGGGCAGACACCGGGGAGCTGTTTTTT. It specifies CASLRRADTGELFF.

This chain uses TRBV18 with TRBJ2-3; the match to TRBD1 covers 7 bases. The CDR3 runs to 15 residues. CDR1 is KGHSH and CDR2 is LQKENI in the germline V gene. Losses at the gene ends were 3 bases for V and 0 bases for J; bases not matched to a gene: 3. The CDR3 reads CASSPSTGSTDTQYF. In DNA, the CDR3 is TGTGCCAGCTCACCGTCGACAGGGAGCACAGATACGCAGTATTTT. Drawing the rest from reference TRBV18 and TRBJ2-3, the complete variable domain is NAGVMQNPRHLVRRRGQEARLRCSPMKGHSHVYWYRQLPEEGLKFMVYLQKENIIDESGMPKERFSAEFPKEGPSILRIQQVVRGDSAAYFCASSPSTGSTDTQYFGPGTRLTVL.

The genes are TRBV7-2 and TRBJ1-4; D not resolved. The V gene lost 0 bases and the J gene lost 4 bases, with 9 bases spanning the gap. The germline CDR1 and CDR2 sequences are SGHTA and FQGNSA. The length of the CDR3 is 15 residues. The CDR3 DNA follows: TGTGCCAGCAGCTTAGCTTCCCAGAATAATGAAAAACTGTTTTTT. As protein: CASSLASQNNEKLFF.

The V and J genes are TRBV5-1 and TRBJ2-1; 10 nucleotides line up with TRBD1. CDR1 SGHRS and CDR2 YFSETQ come from the germline V gene. V trimming: 0 bases; J trimming: 7 bases; junction bases outside the gene matches: 10. This CDR3 has 17 residues. The CDR3 coding sequence is TGCGCCAGCAGCTTGGGAGATGGGACAGGGGTGTATAATGAGCAGTTCTTC. This gives the protein CASSLGDGTGVYNEQFF.

The V and J genes are TRBV29-1 and TRBJ2-1; D gene uncertain. Germline CDR1 SQVTM, CDR2 ANQGSEA. The V end lost 3 bases, the J end lost 5 bases, and 11 bases lay between the germline ends. The CDR3 totals 13 residues. The CDR3 sequence: CSVDSGPNNEQFF. The CDR3 bases are TGCAGCGTTGACTCTGGGCCTAACAATGAGCAGTTCTTC.

The V gene is TRBV10-1, the J gene TRBJ2-3; the D gene is possibly TRBD1 (5 bases). Trimming cost V 6 bases and J 0 bases, with 22 bases left between them. CDR3 size: 18 residues. The germline CDR1 and CDR2 sequences are WNHNN and SYGVQD (reference sequence). CDR3 DNA sequence: TGCGCCAGCAGCCCAACTTTACCCGGCAGGACAAGCACAGATACGCAGTATTTT. This encodes CASSPTLPGRTSTDTQYF.

The rearrangement uses TRBV5-1 and TRBJ2-2; 7 nucleotides line up with TRBD2. Germline CDR1 reads SGHRS; CDR2 reads YFSETQ. The CDR3 runs 14 residues. V lost 4 bases, J lost 1 base, and 1 base stayed unmatched. DNA of the CDR3: TGCGCCAGCAGCGGGGGGGGGAACACCGGGGAGCTGTTTTTT. It specifies CASSGGGNTGELFF.

V usage is TRBV28 and J usage is TRBJ2-7, with D unresolved. Per the germline V gene, CDR1 is MDHEN and CDR2 is SYDVKM. This CDR3 contains 12 residues. Deletions cut 7 bases from V and 2 bases from J, with 9 bases between. The CDR3 DNA reads TGTGCCAGCAAACTGGCCCCCTACGAGCAGTACTTC. It yields the protein CASKLAPYEQYF.

The CDR3 DNA reads as TGCAGTTTACTCAGCGGGACCGAGCAGTACTTC. Translating gives CSLLSGTEQYF. V gene TRBV20-1 combines with J gene TRBJ2-7; 7 bases match TRBD2. The CDR3 has 11 residues. From germline, CDR1 is DFQATT and CDR2 SNEGSKA (reference sequence). V lost 8 bases to trimming and J lost 6 bases; unmatched junction nucleotides: 7.

J is TRBJ2-1 and V is TRBV5-1; 9 nucleotides align to TRBD2. The CDR3 runs to 18 residues. The germline V gene has CDR1 SGHRS and CDR2 YFSETQ. Losses at the gene ends were 0 bases for V and 0 bases for J; bases not matched to a gene: 7. The CDR3 region is CASSLVGATSGSYNEQFF. Written as DNA, the CDR3 is TGCGCCAGCAGCTTGGTGGGGGCGACTAGCGGCTCCTACAATGAGCAGTTCTTC.

J is TRBJ2-3 and V is TRBV30; a possible D gene is TRBD1 (5 bases). Germline-derived CDR1 and CDR2 are GTSNPN and SVGIG (reference sequence). CDR3 length: 14 amino acids. V lost 0 bases, J lost 6 bases, and 13 bases lay in between. The CDR3 loop is CAWSVGLNSDTQYF. The CDR3 DNA is TGTGCCTGGAGTGTGGGGCTAAACTCGGATACGCAGTATTTT.

The chain recombines TRBV11-3 with TRBJ2-3; the D is unclear. The germline V and J ends were trimmed by 0 bases and 0 bases, with 1 base remaining between them. The V gene's germline CDR1 is SGHNT and CDR2 YENEEA. The CDR3 loop spans 13 amino acids. In DNA form, the CDR3 reads TGTGCCAGCAGCTTAGACAGCACAGATACGCAGTATTTT. This gives the protein CASSLDSTDTQYF.

The genes are TRBV18 and TRBJ2-7; the D gene is possibly TRBD2 (6 bases). Germline CDR1 is KGHSH and CDR2 is LQKENI. Trimming took 0 bases from V and 0 from J, leaving 15 bases between them. The CDR3 spans 17 residues. The CDR3 loop is CASSPPGGRPHSYEQYF. The CDR3 region has the DNA TGTGCCAGCTCACCACCGGGAGGCAGGCCGCACTCCTACGAGCAGTACTTC.

The CDR3 DNA follows: TGTGCCAGTAGTGTCGACAGGGACCAAGAGACCCAGTACTTC. As protein: CASSVDRDQETQYF. The chain combines TRBV19 with TRBJ2-5, with TRBD1 identical over 7 bases. After removal of 5 bases from V and 0 bases from J, the junction contained 3 bases not matched to a gene. This CDR3 has 14 amino acids. Germline loops: CDR1 LNHDA, CDR2 SQIVND (reference sequence).

The rearrangement links TRBV7-3 to TRBJ1-6; D is unclear. Trimming left V 2 bases short and J 4 bases short, with 12 bases between. Germline-derived CDR1 and CDR2 are SGHTA and FQGTGA. This CDR3 contains 16 residues. CDR3 sequence (DNA): TGTGCCAGCAGCTTAGACGGAAACCCTTATAATTCACCCCTCCACTTT. It codes for CASSLDGNPYNSPLHF.

CDR3 DNA sequence: TGTGCCAGCAGCTCCGGACTAGCGGGGGGCGCCAGCCAAGAGACCCAGTACTTC. It encodes CASSSGLAGGASQETQYF. The V gene is TRBV3-1 (or the pseudogene TRBV3-2), the J gene TRBJ2-5; 14 bases align to TRBD2. The V gene's germline CDR1 is LGHDT and CDR2 YNNKEL (reference sequence). J gave up 1 base and V 5 bases, and 9 bases lay outside the gene matches. CDR3 length: 18 residues.

The chain employs TRBV6-4 and TRBJ1-1, with D perhaps matching TRBD1 (5 bases). The CDR3 spans 14 residues. Germline CDR1 reads MRHNA; CDR2 reads SNTAGT. V was cut by 6 bases and J by 1 base, with 12 bases left in between. CDR3 bases: TGTGCCAGCAGATTAGAAACAGGGAACACTGAAGCTTTCTTT. This sequence encodes CASRLETGNTEAFF.

In DNA form, the CDR3 reads TGTGCCACAAAAGACAGGACTAGCACAGATACGCAGTATTTT. Its translation: CATKDRTSTDTQYF. The genes are TRBV24-1 and TRBJ2-3; weak D call: TRBD1 (6 bases). V lost 10 bases and J lost 0, with 13 bases in between. The CDR3 runs to 14 residues. Germline CDR1 and CDR2: KGHDR and SFDVKD.

The chain couples TRBV10-3 to TRBJ2-7; tentative D call: TRBD1 (6 bases). The CDR3 sequence is 12 residues long. Germline-derived CDR1 and CDR2 are ENHRY and SYGVKD. Trimming shortened V by 10 bases and J by 4 bases, and 14 bases separated the two germline ends. The CDR3 DNA reads TGTGCCAGCCGGGACAAGGGGTACGAGCAGTACTTC. Translating gives CASRDKGYEQYF.

The genes are TRBV19 and TRBJ1-2, with 10 bases aligning to TRBD1. The CDR3 runs 13 residues. V shed 4 bases and J 4 bases; nucleotides not matched to a gene: 0. CDR1 is LNHDA and CDR2 is SQIVND in the germline V gene (reference sequence). CDR3 DNA sequence: TGTGCCAGTAGTAGGACAGGGGGCTATGGCTACACCTTC. Translating gives CASSRTGGYGYTF.

This clone was detected once. The chain has TRBV23-1 and TRBJ2-4; a possible D gene is TRBD1 (6 bases). TRBV23-1 belongs to the ORF category, with a function that is uncertain. V lost 10 bases, J lost 0 bases, and 31 bases lay in between. This CDR3 has 20 amino acids. The DNA of the CDR3 is TGCGCCATCCGACTCCGCTCTCAGGGGCCCGCGGTCCTAGCCAAAAACATTCAGTACTTC. It translates to CAIRLRSQGPAVLAKNIQYF.

This chain joins TRBV7-3 and TRBJ2-1; D perhaps matches TRBD1 (5 bases). The V end lost 5 bases, the J end lost 6 bases, and 17 bases lay between the germline ends. In germline, CDR1 is SGHTA, CDR2 FQGTGA. This CDR3 is 15 amino acids long. The CDR3 sequence is CASSPKQARVNEQFF. The CDR3 region has the DNA TGTGCCAGCAGCCCCAAACAGGCCAGGGTCAATGAGCAGTTCTTC.

The chain combines TRBV18 with TRBJ1-4; unclear D gene. The germline V and J ends were trimmed by 6 bases and 7 bases, with 15 bases remaining between them. The CDR3 spans 14 residues. Germline-derived CDR1 and CDR2 are KGHSH and LQKENI. CDR3 coding DNA: TGTGCCAGCTCCCCGGACCTGGCCGGTGAAAAACTGTTTTTT. As protein: CASSPDLAGEKLFF.

The chain combines TRBV7-8 with TRBJ2-7; D gene ambiguous. V lost 4 bases, J lost 2 bases, and 9 bases lay in between. The germline gives CDR1 SGHVS, CDR2 FQNEAQ. The CDR3 has 13 residues. The CDR3 here is CASSSTAPYEQYF. The CDR3 region has the DNA TGTGCCAGCAGCTCGACGGCGCCCTACGAGCAGTACTTC.

The genes are TRBV27 and TRBJ2-7; no definite D call. The germline gives CDR1 MNHEY, CDR2 SMNVEV (reference sequence). The ends were cut back, 7 bases at V and 3 bases at J, with 10 bases in the middle. There are 12 residues in the CDR3. CDR3 nucleotide sequence: TGTGCCAGCAAATTCAGGAGCTACGAGCAGTACTTC. The encoded protein is CASKFRSYEQYF.

This chain connects TRBV7-8 to TRBJ2-2, with 10 bases matching TRBD2. J was trimmed by 0 bases and V by 2 bases; bases with no gene match: 9. The CDR3 has 19 amino acids. CDR1 is SGHVS and CDR2 is FQNEAQ in the germline V gene. The CDR3 reads CASSLRGLAGATNTGELFF. Written as DNA, the CDR3 is TGTGCCAGCAGCTTAAGAGGCCTAGCGGGGGCGACGAACACCGGGGAGCTGTTTTTT. The whole variable domain, filled in from reference TRBV7-8 and TRBJ2-2, reads GAGVSQSPRYKVAKRGQDVALRCDPISGHVSLFWYQQALGQGPEFLTYFQNEAQLDKSGLPSDRFFAERPEGSVSTLKIQRTQQEDSAVYLCASSLRGLAGATNTGELFFGEGSRLTVL.